These 27 T cell receptor beta chains came from one sample sequenced in a study of T cells in Graves' hyperthyroidism and ophthalmopathy. From RNA transcripts, TCR beta CDR3 regions were amplified. When the TCR CDR3 underwent first-round RT-PCR, the HTBI primer set was used. TCRdb passed the multiplex PCR reads through MiXCR, listing each CDR3 protein once. The table has some 700,000 distinct CDR3 sequences, 17% seen once. Input material: blood. The receptors shown here come from a man in his fifties or sixties with Graves' hyperthyroidism.

This clonotype was detected a few times. The chain uses TRBV10-3 and TRBJ2-5; 10 bases align to TRBD2. The V segment lost 3 bases and the J segment 2 bases; nucleotides outside the gene matches: 3. Germline loops: CDR1 ENHRY, CDR2 SYGVKD. This CDR3 region has 15 residues. CDR3 in amino acids: CAISDKREGQETQYF. The DNA for the CDR3 is TGTGCCATCAGTGATAAGCGGGAGGGACAAGAGACCCAGTACTTC.

Many counts were recorded for this clonotype. The chain carries TRBV20-1 and TRBJ1-2; D gene uncertain. The ends were cut back, 3 bases at V and 0 bases at J, with 5 bases in the middle. The CDR3 is made up of 12 amino acids. From germline, CDR1 is DFQATT and CDR2 SNEGSKA (reference sequence). For the CDR3, the DNA is TGCAGTGCTAGTACCCCTAACTATGGCTACACCTTC. Translation gives CSASTPNYGYTF.

The rearrangement joins TRBV25-1 to TRBJ2-1; 11 positions match TRBD2. The CDR3 is 14 residues long. Germline V lookup: CDR1 MGHDK, CDR2 SYGVNS. With 10 bases clipped from V and 8 bases from J, the junction kept 10 bases outside the gene matches. The CDR3 loop is CATKLAGAQDEQFF. Here the CDR3 DNA reads TGTGCCACAAAACTAGCGGGAGCGCAGGATGAGCAGTTCTTC.

The sample holds a few counts of this clonotype. The V and J genes are TRBV28 and TRBJ2-1; 8 bases agree with TRBD2. Looked up from germline, CDR1 is MDHEN and CDR2 is SYDVKM. The CDR3 is 15 amino acids. V gave up 1 base and J gave up 8 bases; unmatched junction bases: 7. In DNA, the CDR3 is TGTGCCAGCAGTTTATTTAGCGGGATAAGCGATGAGCAGTTCTTC. This gives the protein CASSLFSGISDEQFF.

The sample holds a few counts of this clonotype. V is TRBV19 and J is TRBJ1-1, with D maybe TRBD1 (6 bases). The CDR3 covers 14 residues. V dropped 7 bases and J dropped 0 bases, with 12 bases sitting between them. Germline-derived CDR1 and CDR2 are LNHDA and SQIVND (reference sequence). This CDR3 reads CASNGGQVNTEAFF. The CDR3 coding sequence is TGTGCCAGTAACGGGGGACAAGTGAACACTGAAGCTTTCTTT.

This clonotype was seen at least ten times. The chain recombines TRBV30 with TRBJ1-1, with 10 bases lining up with TRBD1. This CDR3 spans 15 amino acids. After removal of 3 bases from V and 6 bases from J, the junction contained 10 bases not matched to a gene. Per germline, CDR1 GTSNPN and CDR2 SVGIG (reference sequence). CDR3 nucleotides: TGTGCCTGGAGCCAACGGACAGGGGGAGTATCTGAAGCTTTCTTT. Its translation: CAWSQRTGGVSEAFF. Together with reference TRBV30 and TRBJ1-1, the CDR3 gives the full variable domain: SQTIHQWPATLVQPVGSPLSLECTVEGTSNPNLYWYRQAAGRGLQLLFYSVGIGQISSEVPQNLSASRPQDRQFILSSKKLLLSDSGFYLCAWSQRTGGVSEAFFGQGTRLTVV.

This clonotype was counted at least ten times. This chain links TRBV7-9 with TRBJ2-7, with D possibly matching TRBD2 (5 bases). CDR3 length equals 14 residues. Germline V gene sequence: CDR1 SEHNR, CDR2 FQNEAQ (reference sequence). The ends were cut back, 0 bases at V and 4 bases at J, with 10 bases in the middle. CDR3 protein: CASSLAASFYEQYF. CDR3 nucleotide sequence: TGTGCCAGCAGCTTAGCGGCTAGCTTTTACGAGCAGTACTTC.

The CDR3 reads CASSQGGRTVNTEAFF. The CDR3 coding sequence is TGTGCCAGCAGCCAAGGTGGCCGGACGGTGAACACTGAAGCTTTCTTT. The V call is TRBV3-1, the J call TRBJ1-1; no reliable D call. Trimming removed 1 base at V and 0 bases at J, with 12 bases between. Germline V lookup: CDR1 LGHDT, CDR2 YNNKEL (reference sequence). The CDR3 is made up of 16 amino acids.

In the case of this clonotype: A much more abundant neighbour one base away suggests this may be a read error. A read error is likely, as this CDR3 ends without the conserved phenylalanine or tryptophan. The chain carries TRBV20-1 and TRBJ2-3; TRBD2 agrees at 7 bases. J lost 0 bases, V lost 5 bases, and 5 bases had no gene match. The CDR3 totals 14 residues. Germline CDR1 and CDR2: DFQATT and SNEGSKA (reference sequence). CDR3 coding DNA: TGCAGTGCTTCCAGCGGGATTAGCACAGATACGCAGTATTAT. It translates to CSASSGISTDTQYY.

Note on this clonotype: A much larger clone differs from this one at a single base, so this may be a read error. It is unclear where the CDR3 begins or ends on the DNA, so no DNA is shown, and the CDR3 is as TCRdb lists it. The chain recombines TRBV20-1 with TRBJ2-7; TRBD2, the table's D call, lacks a check against the DNA. The CDR3 is 14 residues long, ends included. Germline CDR1 and CDR2: DFQATT and SNEGSKA (reference sequence). Here the CDR3 reads CSAWGSGSSYEQSF.

This clonotype was recorded at least ten times. The rearrangement links TRBV28 to TRBJ2-1; D not resolved. V lost 4 bases and J lost 9, with 7 bases in between. This CDR3 has 11 residues. Germline-derived CDR1 and CDR2 are MDHEN and SYDVKM. CDR3 sequence reads: CASSSTTEQFF. The CDR3 coding sequence is TGTGCCAGCAGTTCTACGACTGAGCAGTTCTTC.

V is TRBV3-1 and J is TRBJ2-7; a weak D match, TRBD2 (6 bases). The CDR3 is 14 residues long. Between the trimmed V and J ends, which lost 1 base and 6 bases, there was a span of 13 bases. Looked up from germline, CDR1 is LGHDT and CDR2 is YNNKEL (reference sequence). The CDR3 spells CASSQVRDSGEQYF. The DNA for the CDR3 is TGTGCCAGCAGCCAAGTTCGGGACTCCGGCGAGCAGTACTTC.

V usage is TRBV4-1 and J usage is TRBJ2-3, with 8 bases lining up with TRBD2. CDR1 MGHRA and CDR2 YSYEKL come from the germline V gene. The CDR3 spans 16 residues. With V trimmed by 0 bases and J by 5 bases, 7 bases remained unmatched. For the CDR3, the DNA is TGCGCCAGCAGCCAAGATTGGCTAGCGGGCCGAGATACGCAGTATTTT. This sequence encodes CASSQDWLAGRDTQYF.

The table lists this clonotype with many counts. This chain joins TRBV27 and TRBJ2-1; 9 nucleotides align to TRBD2. The CDR3 has 17 residues. The germline V gene has CDR1 MNHEY and CDR2 SMNVEV (reference sequence). With 5 bases clipped from V and 0 bases from J, the junction kept 8 bases outside the gene matches. The CDR3 loop reads CASSPIAGVSSYNEQFF. CDR3 nucleotide sequence: TGTGCCAGCAGTCCGATAGCGGGAGTGAGCTCCTACAATGAGCAGTTCTTC.

This clonotype was picked up a small number of times. This chain uses TRBV13 with TRBJ1-2; D uncertain. The CDR3 runs to 14 residues. V lost 2 bases and J 8 bases, leaving 15 bases between the germline ends. CDR1 is PRHDT, CDR2 FYEKMQ, per germline (reference sequence). The CDR3 DNA follows: TGTGCCAGCAGCTTAACCGGGCCCGGTTCGGGCTACACCTTC. Protein product: CASSLTGPGSGYTF.

At least ten counts were recorded for this clonotype. The chain has TRBV5-1 and TRBJ2-7; the D is unclear. Trimming removed 0 bases at V and 3 bases at J, with 16 bases between. The CDR3 runs to 16 residues. The germline CDR1 and CDR2 sequences are SGHRS and YFSETQ. CDR3 sequence: CASSLAADVPYYEQYF. The DNA for the CDR3 is TGCGCCAGCAGCTTGGCCGCGGACGTACCTTACTACGAGCAGTACTTC.

The rearrangement uses TRBV10-3 and TRBJ2-7; TRBD2 matches at 7 bases. The CDR3 sequence is 14 residues long. Looked up from germline, CDR1 is ENHRY and CDR2 is SYGVKD. V lost 4 bases, J lost 6 bases, and 9 bases stayed unmatched. In DNA, the CDR3 is TGTGCCATCAGTGCCGAAGCGGGGAGGAGCGAGCAGTACTTC. This encodes CAISAEAGRSEQYF.

The rearrangement uses TRBV3-1 and TRBJ1-1, with D uncertain. Germline CDR1 is LGHDT and CDR2 is YNNKEL (reference sequence). The V and J ends lost 3 bases and 8 bases respectively, with 10 bases between them. The CDR3 is made up of 12 amino acids. CDR3: CASSQTGGEAFF. The CDR3 region has the DNA TGTGCCAGCAGCCAGACGGGTGGGGAAGCTTTCTTT.

This chain joins TRBV10-3 and TRBJ1-2; D may be TRBD1 (5 bases). CDR1 and CDR2 (germline): ENHRY, SYGVKD. Deletions cut 4 bases from V and 7 bases from J, with 16 bases between. The CDR3 totals 14 residues. The CDR3 sequence: CAISGSAGTVGYTF. CDR3 coding DNA: TGTGCCATCAGTGGATCTGCGGGGACCGTTGGCTACACCTTC.

This clonotype was seen ten or more times. In DNA form, the CDR3 reads TGTGCCAGCAGCAGGACAGGGCTCGGCTATGGCTACACCTTC. Residues: CASSRTGLGYGYTF. The V call is TRBV11-1, the J call TRBJ1-2, with 8 bases matching TRBD1. CDR3 length: 14 amino acids. The V segment lost 5 bases and the J segment 4 bases; nucleotides outside the gene matches: 6. Per the germline V gene, CDR1 is SGHAT and CDR2 is FQDESV (reference sequence). The full variable domain, its missing parts supplied by reference TRBV11-1 and TRBJ1-2, is EAEVAQSPRYKITEKSQAVAFWCDPISGHATLYWYRQILGQGPELLVQFQDESVVDDSQLPKDRFSAERLKGVDSTLKIQPAELGDSAMYLCASSRTGLGYGYTFGSGTRLTVV.

This chain connects TRBV6-1 to TRBJ2-5; 7 bases are a match to TRBD2. The J call may be in error: the DNA end matches TRBJ2-1 better. The germline V gene encodes CDR1 MNHNS and CDR2 SASEGT. The CDR3 is 13 amino acids. CDR3 sequence reads: CASSWAGLTTQFF. CDR3 DNA sequence: TGTGCCAGCAGTTGGGCGGGACTAACGACCCAGTTCTTC.

The V and J genes are TRBV30 and TRBJ1-5; perhaps TRBD1 as D (6 bases). V was pared by 5 bases and J by 8 bases, with 16 bases between. The CDR3 has 13 residues. Germline V gene sequence: CDR1 GTSNPN, CDR2 SVGIG (reference sequence). The CDR3 DNA reads TGTGCCTGGGGCCACAGGGAGGGAAAGCCCCAGCATTTT. Translation: CAWGHREGKPQHF.

The chain links TRBV29-1 to TRBJ2-1; 10 nucleotides match TRBD2. Unmatched junction bases numbered 7, after V lost 4 bases and J lost 7 bases. The V gene's germline CDR1 is SQVTM and CDR2 ANQGSEA. The CDR3 is 14 residues long. The CDR3 region is CSVAGAGGLNEQFF. The CDR3 DNA sequence: TGCAGCGTTGCGGGAGCGGGAGGGCTAAATGAGCAGTTCTTC.

The chain links TRBV7-9 to TRBJ1-1; 7 nucleotides match TRBD1. CDR1 and CDR2 (germline): SEHNR, FQNEAQ (reference sequence). After removal of 5 bases from V and 4 bases from J, the junction contained 10 bases not matched to a gene. The CDR3 has 15 residues. CDR3 nucleotide sequence: TGTGCCAGCAGCACATTGGGACAGCCGGGCACTGAAGCTTTCTTT. Translation: CASSTLGQPGTEAFF.

The V gene is TRBV20-1, the J gene TRBJ1-1, with TRBD1 matching 7 bases. There are 13 residues in the CDR3. J gave up 6 bases and V 5 bases, and 9 bases lay outside the gene matches. The germline CDR1 and CDR2 sequences are DFQATT and SNEGSKA (reference sequence). CDR3 coding DNA: TGCAGTGCTCCCGGGACAGTGGACGCTGAAGCTTTCTTT. Translating it yields CSAPGTVDAEAFF.

This clonotype has a count of ten or more. This chain uses TRBV7-9 with TRBJ2-7; possible D gene TRBD1, 7 bases. CDR3 length: 18 residues. CDR1 is SEHNR, CDR2 FQNEAQ, per germline (reference sequence). V dropped 1 base and J dropped 0 bases, with 19 bases sitting between them. This chain's CDR3 is CASSLGPKAQGGSYEQYF. The DNA of the CDR3 is TGTGCCAGCAGCTTAGGGCCGAAAGCCCAGGGGGGCTCCTACGAGCAGTACTTC.

This clonotype was counted many times. The chain combines TRBV7-2 with TRBJ2-3, with a weak D call TRBD1 (5 bases). This CDR3 has 16 amino acids. Trimming removed 5 bases at V and 0 bases at J, with 15 bases between. From germline, CDR1 is SGHTA and CDR2 FQGNSA. Here the CDR3 reads CASSPATAMSTDTQYF. The CDR3 coding sequence is TGTGCCAGCAGCCCGGCGACAGCTATGAGCACAGATACGCAGTATTTT.